One sample yielded the 27 T cell receptor beta chains listed below, sequenced in a study of breast tumors, draining lymph nodes, adjacent tissues. Axillary draining lymph nodes of breast cancer patients supplied the node samples. TCRdb called the multiplex PCR reads again in MiXCR, with one record for every CDR3 protein. The table includes some 97,000 distinct CDR3 sequences, 20% to 25% detected once. Sequenced sample: axillary lymph node tissue. Receptors were obtained from a female donor with breast cancer. Some clones in this sample may be carry-over from other donors' samples.

This clonotype was observed at least ten times. The chain couples TRBV20-1 to TRBJ1-5; TRBD1 might be the D (5 bases). Germline V gene data show CDR1 as DFQATT and CDR2 as SNEGSKA (reference sequence). The CDR3 covers 16 residues. Between the trimmed V and J ends, which lost 4 bases and 7 bases, there was a span of 23 bases. The CDR3: CSAIGHGIMSGQPQHF. CDR3 bases: TGCAGTGCTATAGGACACGGGATAATGTCGGGGCAGCCCCAGCATTTT.

This clonotype showed up many times. The V and J genes are TRBV28 and TRBJ2-3, with D maybe TRBD2 (5 bases). Germline V gene data show CDR1 as MDHEN and CDR2 as SYDVKM. The CDR3 consists of 13 residues. Trimming removed 4 bases from V and 0 bases from J, with 5 bases in between. For the CDR3, the DNA is TGTGCCAGCAGTTGGACTAGCACAGATACGCAGTATTTT. It specifies CASSWTSTDTQYF.

A remark on this clonotype: This could be a read error, since a much larger clone is one nucleotide away. V usage is TRBV6-1 and J usage is TRBJ1-4; no clear D. The germline V gene has CDR1 MNHNS and CDR2 SASEGT. The CDR3 length is 15 residues. Trimming left V 2 bases short and J 7 bases short, with 14 bases between. CDR3 loop: CASSEMAGGGEKLFF. CDR3 nucleotides: TGTGCCAGCAGTGAAATGGCAGGCGGCGGTGAAAAACTGTTTTTT.

This clonotype was seen many times. This chain uses TRBV5-4 with TRBJ2-3, with a weak D call TRBD2 (5 bases). V lost 3 bases, J lost 6 bases, and 8 bases lay in between. Germline-derived CDR1 and CDR2 are SGHNT and YYREEE (reference sequence). CDR3 size: 12 residues. The chain's CDR3 is CASSSRDDTQYF. CDR3 nucleotide sequence: TGTGCCAGCAGCTCCCGGGATGATACGCAGTATTTT. The whole variable domain, filled in from reference TRBV5-4 and TRBJ2-3, reads ETGVTQSPTHLIKTRGQQVTLRCSSQSGHNTVSWYQQALGQGPQFIFQYYREEENGRGNFPPRFSGLQFPNYSSELNVNALELDDSALYLCASSSRDDTQYFGPGTRLTVL.

This clonotype was recorded at least ten times. The rearrangement links TRBV5-1 to TRBJ1-3; TRBD1 is a possible D gene (5 bases). The CDR3 spans 16 residues. The V and J ends lost 0 bases and 3 bases respectively, with 13 bases between them. The germline gives CDR1 SGHRS, CDR2 YFSETQ. This CDR3 is CASSLVGGRYGNTIYF. The CDR3 bases are TGCGCCAGCAGCTTGGTCGGGGGTCGGTATGGAAACACCATATATTTT.

On this clonotype: A much larger clone sits a single nucleotide away, making a read error possible. The chain links TRBV12-3 or TRBV12-4 to TRBJ2-2; 10 bases fit TRBD1. The CDR3 is 16 amino acids. CDR3 in DNA: TGTGCCAGCACCCCAATGGGACAGGGGTTCTCCGGGGAGCTGCTTTTT. It translates to CASTPMGQGFSGELLF.

This clonotype was counted at least ten times. The gene calls are TRBV7-9 and TRBJ2-2; tentatively, D is TRBD2 (6 bases). The CDR3 is 15 amino acids. CDR1 SEHNR and CDR2 FQNEAQ come from the germline V gene (reference sequence). The V end was cut by 6 bases, the J end by 0 bases, with 11 bases between. The CDR3 region has the DNA TGTGCCAGCAGACGGGGGAGTACGAACACCGGGGAGCTGTTTTTT. Its translation: CASRRGSTNTGELFF. The full variable domain, rest sourced from reference TRBV7-9 and TRBJ2-2, is DTGVSQNPRHKITKRGQNVTFRCDPISEHNRLYWYRQTLGQGPEFLTYFQNEAQLEKSRLLSDRFSAERPKGSFSTLEIQRTEQGDSAMYLCASRRGSTNTGELFFGEGSRLTVL.

This clonotype was detected only once. A much larger clone is a single base away; this may be a read error. The rearrangement links TRBV3-1 to TRBJ2-7; D unclear. The CDR3 is 14 residues long. Per the germline V gene, CDR1 is LGHDT and CDR2 is YNNKEL (reference sequence). CDR3 loop: CGSSQGPRLYEQYF. Written as DNA, the CDR3 is TGTGGCAGCAGCCAAGGACCTCGGCTCTACGAGCAGTACTTC.

This clonotype was observed at least ten times. The chain combines TRBV5-5 with TRBJ1-2, with TRBD1 matching 8 bases. V was clipped by 5 bases and J by 2 bases; unmatched bases: 8. The CDR3 has 15 residues. The germline gives CDR1 SGHKS, CDR2 YYEKEE (reference sequence). The CDR3 DNA follows: TGTGCCAGCAGTGTCCAAAACAGGGGGAACTATGGCTACACCTTC. Residues: CASSVQNRGNYGYTF.

This clonotype was seen many times. The V gene is TRBV19, the J gene TRBJ1-5; D gene uncertain. Germline assignment: CDR1 LNHDA and CDR2 SQIVND (reference sequence). The CDR3 is 13 residues long. The V end was cut by 0 bases, the J end by 7 bases, with 7 bases between. In DNA, the CDR3 is TGTGCCAGTAGTATAGATCTCTTCCAGCCCCAGCATTTT. It translates to CASSIDLFQPQHF.

This clonotype was seen many times. The chain carries TRBV2 and TRBJ2-7; D gene ambiguous. The CDR3 is 12 amino acids. Germline V gene data show CDR1 as SNHLY and CDR2 as FYNNEI. V gave up 3 bases and J gave up 3 bases, with 6 bases separating them. This CDR3 reads CASSEPSYEQYF. For the CDR3, the DNA is TGTGCCAGCAGTGAGCCCAGCTACGAGCAGTACTTC.

This clonotype has ten or more counts. The rearrangement joins TRBV5-6 to TRBJ2-5; perhaps D is TRBD1 or TRBD2 (6 bases each). Trimming removed 4 bases at V and 2 bases at J, with 15 bases between. Germline V CDR1 and CDR2: SGHDT, YYEEEE. The CDR3 runs 15 residues. The DNA for the CDR3 is TGTGCCAGCAGCCTTGCGGGACATCCTCAAGAGACCCAGTACTTC. Encoded protein: CASSLAGHPQETQYF.

This clonotype was counted at least ten times. V usage is TRBV5-4 and J usage is TRBJ2-1; the D gene could be TRBD1 or TRBD2 (7 bases each). Trimming removed 3 bases from V and 6 bases from J, with 16 bases in between. CDR1 and CDR2 from the germline V gene are SGHNT and YYREEE (reference sequence). The CDR3 length is 15 residues. CDR3 nucleotide sequence: TGTGCCAGCAGCTCCTTGACAGGGAGGGCCAATGAGCAGTTCTTC. The encoded protein is CASSSLTGRANEQFF.

This clonotype was observed many times. V and J are TRBV7-3 and TRBJ1-2, with TRBD1 matching over 9 bases. V dropped 5 bases and J dropped 7; count of bases not matched to a gene: 11. This CDR3 has 15 amino acids. Germline CDR1 reads SGHTA; CDR2 reads FQGTGA. The CDR3 here is CASSPTGGTFSGYTF. CDR3 DNA sequence: TGTGCCAGCAGCCCTACAGGGGGCACGTTTTCTGGCTACACCTTC.

This clonotype was seen repeatedly, ten times or more. As DNA, the CDR3 is TGTGCCAGCAGCTCTGATTGGACCCAGTACTTC. Translating it yields CASSSDWTQYF. The chain has TRBV7-9 and TRBJ2-5; no firm D call. Germline V CDR1 and CDR2: SEHNR, FQNEAQ (reference sequence). V lost 4 bases to trimming and J lost 7 bases, with 7 bases between them. The CDR3 totals 11 residues.

In nucleotides, the CDR3 is TGTGCCAGTAGAGGCAGTCGGAACACTGAAGCTTTCTTT. Protein sequence: CASRGSRNTEAFF. The chain combines TRBV2 with TRBJ1-1, with D hard to call. This CDR3 is built from 13 residues. Germline V gene data show CDR1 as SNHLY and CDR2 as FYNNEI. The V and J ends lost 9 bases and 1 base respectively, with 12 bases between them.

The rearrangement uses TRBV12-3 or TRBV12-4 and TRBJ2-7; TRBD2 matches at 16 bases. The V segment lost 0 bases and the J segment 4 bases; nucleotides outside the gene matches: 12. The length of the CDR3 is 20 residues. The CDR3 DNA reads as TGTGCCAGCAGTTTAGCCCAATCAGGGACTAGCGGGAGGGCCGGGTACGAGCAGTACTTC. It codes for CASSLAQSGTSGRAGYEQYF.

This clonotype was seen ten or more times. The chain carries TRBV6-1 and TRBJ2-7, with 9 bases fitting TRBD2. The V and J ends lost 8 bases and 4 bases, in that order; junction bases with no gene match: 9. The CDR3 runs 14 residues. Germline CDR1 reads MNHNS; CDR2 reads SASEGT. The CDR3 nucleotides are TGTGCCAGCGGGCGCGGGAGGGCCGGGTACGAGCAGTACTTC. It yields the protein CASGRGRAGYEQYF.

This clonotype was recorded at least ten times. V is TRBV14 and J is TRBJ2-7; TRBD1 matches 8 bases. CDR3 size: 15 residues. From germline, CDR1 is SGHDN and CDR2 FVKESK. Trimming at V came to 4 bases and at J to 2 bases, leaving 7 bases not matched to a gene. The CDR3 protein is CASSLNRGTAYEQYF. Written as DNA, the CDR3 is TGTGCCAGCAGCCTTAACAGGGGGACAGCCTACGAGCAGTACTTC. Supplemented by reference TRBV14 and TRBJ2-7, the full variable domain reads EAGVTQFPSHSVIEKGQTVTLRCDPISGHDNLYWYRRVMGKEIKFLLHFVKESKQDESGMPNNRFLAERTGGTYSTLKVQPAELEDSGVYFCASSLNRGTAYEQYFGPGTRLTVT.

The chain employs TRBV28 and TRBJ2-1, with 7 bases matching TRBD1. Germline loops: CDR1 MDHEN, CDR2 SYDVKM. CDR3 length equals 15 residues. The V segment lost 5 bases and the J segment 8 bases; nucleotides outside the gene matches: 12. CDR3 region: CASSPRGWGSDEQFF. The CDR3 region has the DNA TGTGCCAGCAGTCCCAGGGGGTGGGGGTCGGATGAGCAGTTCTTC.

This clonotype was recorded many times. The gene calls are TRBV20-1 and TRBJ2-3; 11 bases fit TRBD1. Germline V gene lookup returns CDR1 DFQATT and CDR2 SNEGSKA (reference sequence). This CDR3 spans 17 amino acids. V was clipped by 3 bases and J by 6 bases; unmatched bases: 14. In DNA form, the CDR3 reads TGCAGTGCTAGTTTGAACGACGGACAGGGGGCATGGGATACGCAGTATTTT. This encodes CSASLNDGQGAWDTQYF.

This clonotype occurred many times. This chain uses TRBV15 with TRBJ2-7; TRBD1 is a possible D gene (5 bases). The CDR3 totals 14 residues. V was shortened by 8 bases and J by 1 base, with 15 bases between the two germline ends. CDR1 is LNHNV, CDR2 YYDKDF, per germline (reference sequence). The CDR3 region is CATRSDTTSYEQYF. CDR3 nucleotide sequence: TGTGCCACCCGCTCGGACACGACATCCTACGAGCAGTACTTC. The whole variable domain, remainder taken from reference TRBV15 and TRBJ2-7, is DAMVIQNPRYQVTQFGKPVTLSCSQTLNHNVMYWYQQKSSQAPKLLFHYYDKDFNNEADTPDNFQSRRPNTSFCFLDIRSPGLGDTAMYLCATRSDTTSYEQYFGPGTRLTVT.

This clonotype was counted ten times or more. J is TRBJ1-2 and V is TRBV5-5; D is uncertain. Germline V gene sequence: CDR1 SGHKS, CDR2 YYEKEE (reference sequence). CDR3 length equals 14 residues. V was pared by 4 bases and J by 4 bases, with 14 bases between. The DNA for the CDR3 is TGTGCCAGCAGCCTCCGGGCAGGTGGCTATGGCTACACCTTC. It yields the protein CASSLRAGGYGYTF.

This clonotype was seen at least ten times. The rearrangement joins TRBV6-2 or TRBV6-3 to TRBJ1-6; D might be TRBD1 (6 bases). Trimming left V 4 bases short and J 6 bases short, with 10 bases between. The germline V gene encodes CDR1 MNHEY and CDR2 SVGEGT. CDR3 size: 14 residues. CDR3 DNA sequence: TGTGCCAGCAGTTTAACAGGGACTAATTCACCCCTCCACTTT. The encoded protein is CASSLTGTNSPLHF.

The table lists this clonotype with many counts. This rearrangement joins TRBV20-1 to TRBJ1-2; 7 bases line up with TRBD1. The CDR3 runs to 14 residues. With V trimmed by 3 bases and J by 6 bases, 10 bases remained unmatched. Germline V gene lookup returns CDR1 DFQATT and CDR2 SNEGSKA (reference sequence). CDR3 nucleotides: TGCAGTGCTAGTGTGACAGGGCCAGTTGATGGCTACACCTTC. It specifies CSASVTGPVDGYTF.

On this clonotype: A much larger clone differs by one base, so this may be a read error. The chain links TRBV6-6 to TRBJ2-3; D may be TRBD2 (6 bases). Germline V CDR1 and CDR2: MNHNY, SVGAGI (reference sequence). Trimming stripped 5 bases from V and 2 bases from J, with 14 bases between. This CDR3 has 15 amino acids. The CDR3 here is CASSGWDSLTDTQYF. CDR3 sequence (DNA): TGTGCCAGCAGTGGCTGGGACTCCCTCACAGATACGCAGTATTTT.

Comments on this clonotype: The junction departs from the called germline gene at one end, perhaps through a read error. In nucleotides, the CDR3 is TGTGCCGGCAGTTTACTAACAGGTGTTAGCTACACCTTC. Translation gives CAGSLLTGVSYTF. The chain recombines TRBV28 with TRBJ1-2; weak D call: TRBD1 (5 bases). Germline V gives CDR1 MDHEN, CDR2 SYDVKM. There are 13 residues in the CDR3.